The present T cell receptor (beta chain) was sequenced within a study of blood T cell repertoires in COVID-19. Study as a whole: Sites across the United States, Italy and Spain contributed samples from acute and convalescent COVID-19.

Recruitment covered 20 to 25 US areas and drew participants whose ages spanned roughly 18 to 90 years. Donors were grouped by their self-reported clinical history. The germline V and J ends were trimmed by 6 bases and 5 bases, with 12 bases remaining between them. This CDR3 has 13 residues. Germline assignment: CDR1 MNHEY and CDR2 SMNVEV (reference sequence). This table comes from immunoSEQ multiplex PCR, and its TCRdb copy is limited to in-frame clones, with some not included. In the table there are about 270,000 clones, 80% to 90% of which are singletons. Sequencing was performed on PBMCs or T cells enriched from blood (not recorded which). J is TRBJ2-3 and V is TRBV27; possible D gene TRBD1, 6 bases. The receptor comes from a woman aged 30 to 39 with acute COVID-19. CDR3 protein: CASSWGQQDTQYF. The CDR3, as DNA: TGTGCCAGCAGCTGGGGGCAGCAAGATACGCAGTATTTT.